This TCR beta chain was recorded in a study of blood T cell repertoires in COVID-19. At the level of the study: From the United States, Italy and Spain came samples of acute and convalescent COVID-19. T cells, B-cell-depleted T cells, or PBMCs supplied cDNA or gDNA.

Losses at the gene ends were 4 bases for V and 5 bases for J; bases not matched to a gene: 3. CDR3 size: 13 residues. Germline CDR1 reads KGHSY; CDR2 reads FQNENV. In the original analysis: Using reference gene primer amplification, nucleated cell counts were estimated. The protocol was immunoSEQ multiplex PCR, while the TCRdb copy is restricted to in-frame clones and leaves out a portion. The V and J calls and clone size come from that table; D and trimming were worked out from the DNA. The sample has some 110,000 clones; more than 75% are singletons. Sequenced input: peripheral blood. The clonotype was recovered from a man between 70 and 80 years old with acute or convalescent COVID-19. The rearrangement links TRBV16 to TRBJ1-2; TRBD1 agrees at 8 bases. The chain's CDR3 is CASSLDRGYGYTF. CDR3 in DNA: TGTGCCAGCAGCCTTGACAGGGGATATGGCTACACCTTC.